The sample holds a few counts of the clone carrying this T cell receptor beta chain. The antigen remains unidentified. These data belong to a study of T-cell reconstitution after alpha-beta-depleted transplantation in children. General study results and limits: Several hundred expanded graft clones reportedly were the source of alpha-beta T cells about two months after transplant.

Preparing the TCRbeta library involved the use of unique molecular identifiers. TCRdb analysed the PCR reads with MiXCR anew, one entry per CDR3 protein. This sample yields around 580,000 distinct CDR3 sequences, of which over 20% are seen a single time; less than 40% belongs to the top ten. V was clipped by 3 bases and J by 5 bases, with 3 bases between them. Germline V lookup: CDR1 WNHNN, CDR2 SYGVQD (reference sequence). This CDR3 is built from 11 residues. The genes are TRBV10-1 and TRBJ2-3; D uncertain. The TCR originated in a boy under two years old with Wiskott-Aldrich syndrome, due to receive a stem cell transplant. This sample comprised PBMCs, obtained before TCRalphabeta/CD19-depleted stem cell transplant. The CDR3 bases are TGCGCCAGCAGTGAAGGAGATACGCAGTATTTT. It codes for CASSEGDTQYF.